This TCR beta chain emerged from a study of cytomegalovirus exposure and HLA in healthy donors. Across the study: A prior analysis found about 120 million unique TCR beta sequences from 150 million to 200 million T cells. Findings and limits, study-wide: Analysis was performed later, and it showed HLA-associated TCR beta chains to be more clonally expanded than equally common others.

With 60 Vbeta and 13 Jbeta primers, the PCR was carried out. The repertoire was sequenced with immunoSEQ multiplex PCR; TCRdb's copy has only in-frame clones and lacks some. The data show 150,000 to 200,000 clones, roughly 87% seen once. The germline gives CDR1 KGHSH, CDR2 LQKENI. V gave up 2 bases and J gave up 8 bases, with 9 bases separating them. The CDR3 is 13 amino acids. About this clone itself: Its antigen is currently unknown.

Sequences were obtained from PBMCs. This clonotype originated in a girl under three years old in good health and CMV-seronegative. The J gene is TRBJ1-4, the V gene TRBV18; D unresolved. The CDR3 here is CASSPTGLEKLFF. DNA for the CDR3: TGTGCCAGCTCACCAACGGGGTTAGAAAAACTGTTTTTT.